This T cell receptor beta chain is drawn from a study of blood T cell dynamics during melanoma immunotherapy. This CDR3 contains 12 residues. Trimming removed 2 bases from V and 5 bases from J, with 7 bases in between. CDR1 is KGHSH, CDR2 LQKENI, per germline. The time point was: pre-treatment baseline. At 12 weeks after first infusion, RECIST 1.1 defined response for most patients. Clones were read by immunoSEQ multiplex PCR, and TCRdb kept only the in-frame ones, dropping some. This table has tens of thousands of clones, just under 90% appearing once. The chain links TRBV18 to TRBJ2-7; D gene ambiguous. This sequence originates from a human donor with melanoma. Sequences were derived from blood, sampled from a patient treated with checkpoint blockade. CDR3 loop: CASSPTGHEQYF. The CDR3 region has the DNA TGTGCCAGCTCACCAACCGGCCACGAGCAGTACTTC.